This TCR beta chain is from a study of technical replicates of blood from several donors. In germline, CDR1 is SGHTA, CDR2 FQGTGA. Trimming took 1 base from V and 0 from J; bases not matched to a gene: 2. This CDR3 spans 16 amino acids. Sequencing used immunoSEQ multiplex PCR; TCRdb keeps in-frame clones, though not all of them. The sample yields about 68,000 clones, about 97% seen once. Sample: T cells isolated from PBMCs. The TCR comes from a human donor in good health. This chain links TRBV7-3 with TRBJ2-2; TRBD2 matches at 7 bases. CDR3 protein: CASSLNAGANTGELFF. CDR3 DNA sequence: TGTGCCAGCAGCTTAAATGCGGGAGCGAACACCGGGGAGCTGTTTTTT.